These 25 T cell receptor beta chains share one sample of origin, sequenced in a study of cytomegalovirus exposure and HLA in healthy donors. The PCR used 60 Vbeta and 13 Jbeta primers. Profiling relied on immunoSEQ multiplex PCR, and the TCRdb table lists in-frame clones only, not all of them. The data contain about 86,000 clones, around 79% of them singletons. Input material: PBMCs. The receptors stem from a female donor in good health and CMV-seronegative.

V and J are TRBV6-1 and TRBJ1-1, with D uncertain. In germline, CDR1 is MNHNS, CDR2 SASEGT. V lost 6 bases and J lost 0, with 11 bases in between. The CDR3 is 14 amino acids. For the CDR3, the DNA is TGTGCCAGCAGCAGAGACACGTTGAACACTGAAGCTTTCTTT. It translates to CASSRDTLNTEAFF.

The V and J genes are TRBV10-2 and TRBJ1-2; the match to TRBD1 covers 8 bases. V was clipped by 2 bases and J by 8 bases; unmatched bases: 16. Germline CDR1 WSHSY, CDR2 SAAADI. The CDR3 covers 17 residues. The CDR3 protein is CASSEPWSGRGREGYTF. The DNA for the CDR3 is TGCGCCAGCAGTGAGCCATGGAGTGGCAGGGGGCGGGAGGGCTACACCTTC.

This chain joins TRBV7-9 and TRBJ2-3; D is unresolved. Trimming removed 5 bases from V and 5 bases from J, with 11 bases in between. The CDR3 totals 13 residues. The germline V gene encodes CDR1 SEHNR and CDR2 FQNEAQ (reference sequence). CDR3 loop: CASSHSGLDTQYF. CDR3 bases: TGTGCCAGCAGCCATTCCGGGTTAGATACGCAGTATTTT.

The chain has TRBV7-8 and TRBJ2-7; unclear D gene. There are 12 residues in the CDR3. Germline CDR1 is SGHVS and CDR2 is FQNEAQ. Between the trimmed V and J ends, which lost 5 bases and 4 bases, there was a span of 9 bases. DNA for the CDR3: TGTGCCAGCAGCCTCGTATCTTACGAGCAGTACTTC. Its protein is CASSLVSYEQYF.

The chain uses TRBV2 and TRBJ1-1; 7 bases map to TRBD1. Germline V gene sequence: CDR1 SNHLY, CDR2 FYNNEI. This CDR3 is built from 13 residues. J gave up 13 bases and V 3 bases, and 11 bases lay outside the gene matches. CDR3 bases: TGTGCCAGCAGTGAGGGGACGCAGGGGGTAGGTTTCTTT. It translates to CASSEGTQGVGFF. Filled out from reference TRBV2 and TRBJ1-1, the complete variable domain reads EPEVTQTPSHQVTQMGQEVILRCVPISNHLYFYWYRQILGQKVEFLVSFYNNEISEKSEIFDDQFSVERPDGSNFTLKIRSTKLEDSAMYFCASSEGTQGVGFFGQGTRLTVV.

The J gene is TRBJ2-2, the V gene TRBV2; D call uncertain. Per the germline V gene, CDR1 is SNHLY and CDR2 is FYNNEI. The CDR3 has 18 residues. Trimming removed 2 bases at V and 1 base at J, with 17 bases between. The CDR3 coding sequence is TGTGCCAGCAGTGAAATGCCCCCAGGATATCAGAACACCGGGGAGCTGTTTTTT. It codes for CASSEMPPGYQNTGELFF.

V is TRBV28 and J is TRBJ1-4, with 7 bases identical to TRBD1. Germline-derived CDR1 and CDR2 are MDHEN and SYDVKM. The V and J ends lost 8 bases and 4 bases, in that order; junction bases with no gene match: 7. The length of the CDR3 is 14 residues. The CDR3 DNA reads TGTGCCAGCCGGGACAGACTCGATAATGAAAAACTGTTTTTT. As protein: CASRDRLDNEKLFF.

The rearrangement uses TRBV5-1 and TRBJ2-2; 9 bases fit TRBD1. The V gene end was trimmed by 4 bases and the J gene end by 4 bases; junction bases not matched to a gene: 5. The germline V gene has CDR1 SGHRS and CDR2 YFSETQ. The CDR3 is 15 amino acids. CDR3 sequence: CASSEGTGTTGELFF. CDR3 nucleotides: TGCGCCAGCAGCGAGGGGACAGGGACCACCGGGGAGCTGTTTTTT.

This clone has only a few counts. The genes are TRBV5-1 and TRBJ1-1; 7 positions match TRBD1. The CDR3 totals 16 residues. V was clipped by 0 bases and J by 1 base; unmatched bases: 6. CDR1 SGHRS and CDR2 YFSETQ come from the germline V gene. The CDR3 sequence: CASSLDLTGWNTEAFF. Written as DNA, the CDR3 is TGCGCCAGCAGCTTGGATTTGACAGGGTGGAACACTGAAGCTTTCTTT.

The gene calls are TRBV4-1 and TRBJ2-6, with 10 bases aligning to TRBD1. V gave up 4 bases and J gave up 0 bases; unmatched junction bases: 6. The CDR3 runs to 18 residues. Germline CDR1 MGHRA, CDR2 YSYEKL. The CDR3 DNA reads as TGCGCCAGCAGCCTTTGGGACAGGGGATCCTCTGGGGCCAACGTCCTGACTTTC. Its translation is CASSLWDRGSSGANVLTF.

This clone has more than one count but fewer than ten. The J gene is TRBJ1-2, the V gene TRBV7-2, with TRBD1 identical over 8 bases. Looked up from germline, CDR1 is SGHTA and CDR2 is FQGNSA. After removal of 1 base from V and 10 bases from J, the junction contained 8 bases not matched to a gene. This CDR3 has 14 residues. CDR3 sequence: CASSLDRGDFLYTF. The CDR3 DNA is TGTGCCAGCAGCTTAGACAGGGGGGACTTTCTCTACACCTTC.

For this clone: The junction and the germline gene differ at one end; a read error may be behind it. This CDR3 reads CASSLWPGQGLNF. As DNA, the CDR3 is TGTGCCAGCAGTTTATGGCCGGGACAGGGTCTAAACTTC. The chain combines TRBV28 with TRBJ2-7, with 9 bases matching TRBD1. The CDR3 is made up of 13 amino acids. Germline V CDR1 and CDR2: MDHEN, SYDVKM.

This chain uses TRBV27 with TRBJ1-1, with a tentative D call TRBD1 (6 bases). V shed 6 bases and J shed 1 base, with 6 bases lying between them. Looked up from germline, CDR1 is MNHEY and CDR2 is SMNVEV (reference sequence). CDR3 size: 12 residues. CDR3 residues: CASRQGNTEAFF. In DNA form, the CDR3 reads TGTGCCAGCAGACAGGGGAACACTGAAGCTTTCTTT.

This rearrangement joins TRBV27 to TRBJ1-6; TRBD1 agrees at 10 bases. In germline, CDR1 is MNHEY, CDR2 SMNVEV (reference sequence). This CDR3 has 17 residues. Germline trimming cut 4 bases from V and 0 bases from J; bases unmatched to any gene: 3. The CDR3 sequence: CASSWDRGSSYNSPLHF. The DNA for the CDR3 is TGTGCCAGCAGTTGGGACAGGGGAAGCTCCTATAATTCACCCCTCCACTTT.

The rearrangement links TRBV2 to TRBJ1-1; tentative D call: TRBD1 (6 bases). CDR1 and CDR2 (germline): SNHLY, FYNNEI. Trimming pared 3 bases from V and 8 bases from J, leaving 10 bases between. The CDR3 runs to 12 residues. The CDR3 here is CASSDDRLEAFF. The CDR3 bases are TGTGCCAGCAGTGACGACAGGCTAGAAGCTTTCTTT.

This clone was counted between two and nine times. The V and J genes are TRBV7-2 and TRBJ1-6, with D possibly matching TRBD1 (5 bases). This CDR3 is built from 16 residues. Trimming removed 6 bases at V and 7 bases at J, with 19 bases between. The V gene's germline CDR1 is SGHTA and CDR2 FQGNSA. In nucleotides, the CDR3 is TGTGCCAGCAGTTCCGACAGACCCCTTCTGAATTCACCCCTCCACTTT. Translated, it gives CASSSDRPLLNSPLHF.

This clone turned up a few times. The V call is TRBV6-5, the J call TRBJ2-2; unclear D gene. The germline gives CDR1 MNHEY, CDR2 SVGAGI. The CDR3 extends over 13 amino acids. The V end was cut by 2 bases, the J end by 7 bases, with 8 bases between. The CDR3 region is CASSYVIGGELFF. The DNA of the CDR3 is TGTGCCAGCAGTTACGTTATCGGCGGGGAGCTGTTTTTT.

This clone was counted a single time. V is TRBV21-1 and J is TRBJ1-1; the D call of TRBD1 is as the table states it, not checked on the DNA. TRBV21-1 is described as a pseudogene. This CDR3 contains 15 residues. For the CDR3, the DNA is TGTGCCAGCAGCAACTTGGACAGACCATACACTGAAGCTTTCTTT. As protein: CASSNLDRPYTEAFF.

The CDR3 sequence: CASSIAGSGNTIYF. The CDR3 DNA reads TGTGCCAGTAGTATAGCCGGCTCTGGAAACACCATATATTTT. The J gene is TRBJ1-3, the V gene TRBV19; D is ambiguous. The V end was cut by 1 base, the J end by 0 bases, with 4 bases between. The CDR3 spans 14 residues. Germline assignment: CDR1 LNHDA and CDR2 SQIVND (reference sequence).

This clone has a single count. This chain links TRBV2 with TRBJ2-7, with TRBD2 as a possible D gene (7 bases). The germline V gene has CDR1 SNHLY and CDR2 FYNNEI. V was clipped by 8 bases and J by 5 bases, with 16 bases between them. The CDR3 loop spans 13 amino acids. The CDR3 spells CASWGGPGNEQYF. In nucleotides, the CDR3 is TGTGCCAGCTGGGGGGGCCCGGGGAACGAGCAGTACTTC.

The chain couples TRBV14 to TRBJ2-1, with 10 bases that match TRBD2. Germline V gene sequence: CDR1 SGHDN, CDR2 FVKESK. The CDR3 has 16 amino acids. Trimming cost V 4 bases and J 3 bases; bases outside gene matches: 6. In DNA form, the CDR3 reads TGTGCCAGCAGCCGGGGTAGCGGGAGGCTCTACAATGAGCAGTTCTTC. Its protein product is CASSRGSGRLYNEQFF.

The chain combines TRBV12-5 with TRBJ2-1; no clear D gene. Germline CDR1 is LGHNT and CDR2 is FRNRAP. CDR3 length equals 11 residues. V was shortened by 6 bases and J by 8 bases, with 8 bases between the two germline ends. Here the CDR3 DNA reads TGTGCTAGTGGCACCCCGGATGAGCAGTTCTTC. Its translation is CASGTPDEQFF.

V and J are TRBV25-1 and TRBJ1-2; D uncertain. The CDR3 spans 13 residues. The V gene lost 0 bases and the J gene lost 7 bases, with 9 bases spanning the gap. The germline gives CDR1 MGHDK, CDR2 SYGVNS. CDR3 in DNA: TGTGCCAGCAGTGAATATATAGGGAGTGGCTACACCTTC. Translated, it gives CASSEYIGSGYTF.

The V gene is TRBV10-3, the J gene TRBJ2-4, with TRBD2 matching over 7 bases. The CDR3 loop spans 14 amino acids. J gave up 6 bases and V 5 bases, and 7 bases lay outside the gene matches. Germline CDR1 ENHRY, CDR2 SYGVKD. The CDR3 spells CAISRGGSGNIQYF. Written as DNA, the CDR3 is TGTGCCATCAGTCGGGGCGGGAGTGGAAACATTCAGTACTTC.

The chain is built from TRBV4-2 and TRBJ1-2; no clear D. Trimming removed 0 bases from V and 0 bases from J, with 5 bases in between. CDR1 is LGHNA and CDR2 is YNFKEQ in the germline V gene. This CDR3 has 14 amino acids. The CDR3 region has the DNA TGTGCCAGCAGCCAAGACAGGTCTAACTATGGCTACACCTTC. Encoded protein: CASSQDRSNYGYTF.